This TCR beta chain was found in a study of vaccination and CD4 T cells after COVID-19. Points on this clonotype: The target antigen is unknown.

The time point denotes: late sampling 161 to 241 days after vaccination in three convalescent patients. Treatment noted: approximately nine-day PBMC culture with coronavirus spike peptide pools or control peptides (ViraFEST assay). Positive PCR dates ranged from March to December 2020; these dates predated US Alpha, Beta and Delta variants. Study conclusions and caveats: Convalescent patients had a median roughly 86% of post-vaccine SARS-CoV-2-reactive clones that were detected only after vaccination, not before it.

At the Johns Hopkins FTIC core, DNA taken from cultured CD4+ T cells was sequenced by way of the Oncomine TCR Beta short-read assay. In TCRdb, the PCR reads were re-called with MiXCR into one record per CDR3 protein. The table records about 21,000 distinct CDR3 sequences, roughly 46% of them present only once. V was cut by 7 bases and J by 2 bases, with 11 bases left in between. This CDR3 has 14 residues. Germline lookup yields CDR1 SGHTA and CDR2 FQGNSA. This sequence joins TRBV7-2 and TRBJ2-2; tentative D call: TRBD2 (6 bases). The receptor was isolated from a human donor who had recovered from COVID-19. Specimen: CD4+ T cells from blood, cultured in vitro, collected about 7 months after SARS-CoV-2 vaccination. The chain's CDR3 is CASTPSVNTGELFF. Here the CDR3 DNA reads TGTGCCAGCACCCCTAGCGTAAACACCGGGGAGCTGTTTTTT. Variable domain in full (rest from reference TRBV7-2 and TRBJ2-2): GAGVSQSPSNKVTEKGKDVELRCDPISGHTALYWYRQSLGQGLEFLIYFQGNSAPDKSGLPSDRFSAERTGGSVSTLTIQRTQQEDSAVYLCASTPSVNTGELFFGEGSRLTVL.